The 10 T cell receptor beta chains given below trace back to one sample, sequenced in a study of shared clonotypes between healthy human individuals. Profiling relied on immunoSEQ multiplex PCR, and the TCRdb table lists in-frame clones only, not all of them. Among about 1 million clones listed, under 80% were seen once. Source material: memory CD4+ T cells sorted from blood. Noted subset: CD45RA-negative fraction. Receptor source: a young man in good health.

The chain carries TRBV5-8 and TRBJ2-2; D is unclear. CDR1 and CDR2 from the germline V gene are SGHTS and YDEGEE. Trimming cost V 2 bases and J 2 bases, with 7 bases left between them. The CDR3 contains 14 residues. CDR3 region: CASSLAPNTGELFF. CDR3 DNA: TGTGCCAGCAGCTTAGCTCCAAACACCGGGGAGCTGTTTTTT.

The table lists this clone with a few counts. This chain links TRBV6-1 with TRBJ1-2; unclear D gene. The germline CDR1 and CDR2 sequences are MNHNS and SASEGT. V lost 8 bases, J lost 6 bases, and 19 bases lay in between. This CDR3 comprises 14 residues. The CDR3 DNA reads as TGTGCCAGCGCTGACCCGGAGAGAGGACATGGCTACACCTTC. It codes for CASADPERGHGYTF.

V usage is TRBV5-6 and J usage is TRBJ2-7; unclear D gene. The CDR3 totals 16 residues. V was clipped by 0 bases and J by 3 bases, with 16 bases between them. The V gene's germline CDR1 is SGHDT and CDR2 YYEEEE. CDR3 nucleotide sequence: TGTGCCAGCAGCTTGGAACGACCGAGAGAAATCTACGAGCAGTACTTC. It yields the protein CASSLERPREIYEQYF.

In DNA, the CDR3 is TGTGCCAGCAGCTTAGGTGGCGGAGGCCCCTACAATGAGCAGTTCTTC. This translates into CASSLGGGGPYNEQFF. The chain recombines TRBV11-3 with TRBJ2-1, with D possibly TRBD2 on 5 matching bases. The germline V gene encodes CDR1 SGHNT and CDR2 YENEEA. The CDR3 length is 16 residues. V was shortened by 1 base and J by 2 bases, with 12 bases between the two germline ends.

The chain is built from TRBV6-6 and TRBJ1-4, with D tentatively TRBD1 (5 bases). From germline, CDR1 is MNHNY and CDR2 SVGAGI (reference sequence). CDR3 length: 9 residues. Trimming stripped 8 bases from V and 16 bases from J, with 11 bases between. CDR3 in amino acids: CASGDGGFF. DNA of the CDR3: TGTGCCAGCGGGGATGGGGGGTTTTTT.

The V gene is TRBV30, the J gene TRBJ2-3; D gene uncertain. Germline V gene lookup returns CDR1 GTSNPN and CDR2 SVGIG (reference sequence). V was pared by 3 bases and J by 2 bases, with 6 bases between. The CDR3 extends over 12 amino acids. The CDR3 reads CAWRAPTDTQYF. CDR3 in DNA: TGTGCCTGGAGGGCCCCCACAGATACGCAGTATTTT.

CDR3 protein: CASSLLPGANTGELFF. The CDR3 nucleotides are TGTGCCAGCAGCTTATTGCCTGGGGCGAACACCGGGGAGCTGTTTTTT. This rearrangement joins TRBV7-2 to TRBJ2-2; D is unclear. Germline assignment: CDR1 SGHTA and CDR2 FQGNSA. This CDR3 spans 16 amino acids. V was trimmed by 2 bases and J by 0 bases, leaving 10 bases between them.

The rearrangement links TRBV27 to TRBJ2-5, with D possibly TRBD2 on 5 matching bases. Germline-derived CDR1 and CDR2 are MNHEY and SMNVEV (reference sequence). V gave up 5 bases and J gave up 2 bases, with 15 bases separating them. There are 15 residues in the CDR3. The CDR3 region has the DNA TGTGCCAGCAGTCCACGCGGACGGGATCAAGAGACCCAGTACTTC. This sequence encodes CASSPRGRDQETQYF.

The chain couples TRBV7-2 to TRBJ1-3, with D unresolved. In germline, CDR1 is SGHTA, CDR2 FQGNSA. This CDR3 has 14 residues. Between the trimmed V and J ends, which lost 6 bases and 0 bases, there was a span of 9 bases. The CDR3 DNA is TGTGCCAGCAGTCCCCCCAACTCTGGAAACACCATATATTTT. This sequence encodes CASSPPNSGNTIYF.

This chain joins TRBV10-3 and TRBJ1-2; D may be TRBD1 (5 bases). Germline values: CDR1 ENHRY, CDR2 SYGVKD. The V end was cut by 6 bases, the J end by 0 bases, with 11 bases between. This CDR3 has 14 amino acids. This CDR3 reads CAIRGEHTNYGYTF. The CDR3 DNA is TGTGCCATCAGGGGGGAGCACACTAACTATGGCTACACCTTC.